The 5 T cell receptor beta chains below were found in one sample sequenced in a study of identical twins. TCRdb passed the 5' RACE reads through MiXCR, listing each CDR3 protein once. The top ten clones hold around 0.25% of a sample with 1.5 million to 2 million distinct CDR3 sequences, 32% of them seen once. Sequencing was carried out using cord blood. All receptors derive from a newborn girl in good health.

The chain uses TRBV9 and TRBJ1-1, with D uncertain. The CDR3 spans 15 residues. The germline gives CDR1 SGDLS, CDR2 YYNGEE. Trimming pared 0 bases from V and 5 bases from J, leaving 14 bases between. This chain's CDR3 is CASSVAGEASTEAFF. The DNA of the CDR3 is TGTGCCAGCAGCGTAGCCGGGGAGGCGAGTACTGAAGCTTTCTTT.

This clonotype was seen repeatedly, ten times or more. This chain joins TRBV29-1 and TRBJ1-2; D ambiguous. The V end was cut by 1 base, the J end by 8 bases, with 11 bases between. From germline, CDR1 is SQVTM and CDR2 ANQGSEA. The CDR3 runs to 12 residues. CDR3 nucleotides: TGCAGCGTTGAAGGGCCCCGGCAGGGCTACACCTTC. Protein: CSVEGPRQGYTF.

V is TRBV28 and J is TRBJ2-7, with TRBD1 as a possible D gene (6 bases). Matching the DNA end better, TRBJ2-5 makes the J call doubtful. The CDR3 runs 16 residues. Germline V gene lookup returns CDR1 MDHEN and CDR2 SYDVKM. CDR3 nucleotides: TGTGCCAGCAGTTTAAACCTGGCCCACAGGGTCCAGACCCAGTACTTC. The encoded protein is CASSLNLAHRVQTQYF.

V gene TRBV11-2 combines with J gene TRBJ2-7, with D tentatively TRBD1 (6 bases). The V gene lost 7 bases and the J gene lost 7 bases, with 17 bases spanning the gap. Germline V gene data show CDR1 as SGHAT and CDR2 as FQNNGV. The CDR3 is 13 amino acids. This chain's CDR3 is CASNWEQGSEQYF. The CDR3, as DNA: TGTGCCAGCAACTGGGAACAGGGTAGTGAGCAGTACTTC.

As concerns this clonotype: The junction departs from the called germline gene at one end, perhaps through a read error. The chain combines TRBV7-2 with TRBJ2-3, with 10 bases identical to TRBD2. Germline V gene sequence: CDR1 SGHTA, CDR2 FQGNSA. The CDR3 length is 18 residues. The CDR3 nucleotides read TGTGCCGGCAGCTTACTGGGACTAGCGTTTGCTAGCACAGATACGCAGTATTTT. Amino acid sequence: CAGSLLGLAFASTDTQYF.